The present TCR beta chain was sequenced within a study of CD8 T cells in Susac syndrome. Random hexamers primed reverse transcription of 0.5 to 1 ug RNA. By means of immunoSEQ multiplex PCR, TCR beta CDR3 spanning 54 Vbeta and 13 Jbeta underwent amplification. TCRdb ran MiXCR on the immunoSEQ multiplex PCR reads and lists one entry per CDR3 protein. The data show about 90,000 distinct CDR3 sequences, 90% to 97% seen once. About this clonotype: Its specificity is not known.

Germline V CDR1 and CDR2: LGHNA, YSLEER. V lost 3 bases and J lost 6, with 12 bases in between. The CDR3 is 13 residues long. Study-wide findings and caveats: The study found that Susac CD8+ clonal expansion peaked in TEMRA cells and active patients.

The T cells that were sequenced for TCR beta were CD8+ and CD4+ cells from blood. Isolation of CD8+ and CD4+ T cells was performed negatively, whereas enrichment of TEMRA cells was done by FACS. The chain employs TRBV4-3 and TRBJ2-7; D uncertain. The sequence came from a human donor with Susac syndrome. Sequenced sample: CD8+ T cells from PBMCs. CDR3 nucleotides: TGCGCCAGCAGCCAGAAGGGTGGCGGCGAGCAGTACTTC. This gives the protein CASSQKGGGEQYF.